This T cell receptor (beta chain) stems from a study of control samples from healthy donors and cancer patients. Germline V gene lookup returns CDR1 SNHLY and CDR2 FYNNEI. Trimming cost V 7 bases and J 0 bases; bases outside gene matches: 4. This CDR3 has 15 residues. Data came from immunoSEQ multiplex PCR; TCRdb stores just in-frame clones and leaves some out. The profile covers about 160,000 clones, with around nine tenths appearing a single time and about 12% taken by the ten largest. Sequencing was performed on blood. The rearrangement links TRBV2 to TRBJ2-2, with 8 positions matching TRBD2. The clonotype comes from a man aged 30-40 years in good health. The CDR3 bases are TGTGCCAGCAAGACTAGCGCTTCGAACACCGGGGAGCTGTTTTTT. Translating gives CASKTSASNTGELFF.